These T cell receptor beta chains were read from a single sample in a study of blood T cells in healthy people across ages. TCRdb called the 5' RACE reads again in MiXCR, with one record for every CDR3 protein. Of roughly 800,000 distinct CDR3 sequences in the sample, about 53% were seen once. Sequencing used blood. These receptors were obtained from a man at least 80 years old in good health. Both conserved end residues are part of each CDR3. D genes are given only for firm matches. Some rows mark clone size as missing; the rest say once, few, many or name a class of expanded clone.

clone_size d_call j_call v_call cdr3_nt cdr3_aa
few TRBD2 TRBJ2-5 TRBV20-1 TGCAGTGCCACGGCTGTGGGTAGCGGGAATGGCCCTCCGGAGACCCAGTACTTC CSATAVGSGNGPPETQYF
- - TRBJ1-6 TRBV2 TGTGCCAGCAGTGAACTACAGAATAATTCACCCCTCCACTTT CASSELQNNSPLHF
- TRBD1 TRBJ2-7 TRBV9 TGTGCCAGCAGCGTAGAAGGGACAGGGCCAATGGAGCAGTACTTC CASSVEGTGPMEQYF
few TRBD2 TRBJ2-7 TRBV20-1 TGCAGTGCTAGAAGCCCTACTAGCGGGACCTCCTACGAGCAGTACTTC CSARSPTSGTSYEQYF
- - TRBJ2-5 TRBV3-1 TGTGCCAGCACCATCAAGGGAGAGACCCAGTACTTC CASTIKGETQYF
- TRBD2 TRBJ2-7 TRBV7-2 TGTGCCAGCAGCAAAGGGACTAGCGGGACCTACGAGCAGTACTTC CASSKGTSGTYEQYF
- TRBD2 TRBJ2-1 TRBV6-6 TGTGCCAGCAGTTACTATGGGACTAGCGGGAGTGATGAGCAGTTCTTC CASSYYGTSGSDEQFF
- - TRBJ2-1 TRBV6-5 TGTGCCAGCAGTTGGGGGGCTCACAATGAGCAGTTCTTC CASSWGAHNEQFF
- TRBD1 TRBJ2-1 TRBV10-3 TGTGCCACCGCGGGACAGGGCAATGAGCAGTTCTTC CATAGQGNEQFF
many TRBD2 TRBJ2-3 TRBV5-1 TGCGCCAGCAGCTCGGGACTAGCGGGAACAGATACGCAGTATTTT CASSSGLAGTDTQYF
once TRBD1 TRBJ2-1 TRBV6-1 TGTGCCAGCAGTGAGATGACAGGGATGGCCAATGAGCAGTTCTTC CASSEMTGMANEQFF
- - TRBJ2-5 TRBV9 TGTGCCAGCAGCGCGGCAGACAGCCCTGGGGAGACCCAGTACTTC CASSAADSPGETQYF
- TRBD2 TRBJ2-1 TRBV5-1 TGCGACAGCAGCCCACCTGGCGGGAGAACCCCTTGGGATGAGCAGTTCTTC CDSSPPGGRTPWDEQFF
few TRBD1 TRBJ2-1 TRBV5-1 TGCGCCAGCCGGACAGGGTATAACAATGAGCAGTTCTTC CASRTGYNNEQFF
- - TRBJ2-5 TRBV20-1 TGCAGTGCTCACGAGCCGGGGAGCGGTAAGGCCCAGTACTTC CSAHEPGSGKAQYF
- TRBD2 TRBJ2-1 TRBV7-9 TGTGCCAGCAGCTTAGGAGCGGGAGGTGGGAATGAGCAGTTCTTC CASSLGAGGGNEQFF
- - TRBJ2-1 TRBV20-1 TGCAGTGCTCCTACAGGGTTTGCCCATGAGCAGTTCTTC CSAPTGFAHEQFF
- TRBD1 TRBJ1-6 TRBV5-1 TGCGCCAGCAGCTTGAGACAGGGAGATTCACCCCTCCACTTT CASSLRQGDSPLHF
- TRBD2 TRBJ2-5 TRBV12-3/TRBV12-4 TGTGCCAGCGGCCTCAGACTAGCGGGGAATGAGCAGTACTTC CASGLRLAGNEQYF
- TRBD2 TRBJ2-7 TRBV3-1 TGTGCCAGCAGCCAGGGAAGCGGGAGGAAAGGAGAGCAGTACTTC CASSQGSGRKGEQYF
- - TRBJ2-7 TRBV15 TGTGCCACCAGCAGAGATAGGCTAGCGCAATCCTACGAGCAGTACTTC CATSRDRLAQSYEQYF
few - TRBJ2-7 TRBV6-2/TRBV6-3 TGTGCCAGCAGTTACGGTGTTAGCTCCTACGAGCAGTACTTC CASSYGVSSYEQYF
few TRBD2 TRBJ2-7 TRBV7-2 TGTGCCAGCAGCGTAGTAGCGGGAGCAGGCTACGAGCAGTACTTC CASSVVAGAGYEQYF
few - TRBJ2-2 TRBV10-3 TGTGCCAGCAGTGAGGTCGGGGAGCTGTTTTTT CASSEVGELFF
- TRBD1 TRBJ2-5 TRBV2 TGTGCCAGCAGTTCCCAGGGGGCGGCCCAAGAGACCCAGTACTTC CASSSQGAAQETQYF
- - TRBJ1-5 TRBV4-2 TGTGCCAGCAGCCAAGTTCGGGGGGCGGGTAGCAATCAGCCCCAGCATTTT CASSQVRGAGSNQPQHF
once - TRBJ1-2 TRBV7-2 TGTGCCAGCACCCCGCCCTTAGGGGGTAGAACAGATGGCTACACCTTC CASTPPLGGRTDGYTF
- TRBD2 TRBJ2-7 TRBV20-1 TGCAGTGCTAGAGAGAGTAGCGGGAGACGAGAGCAGTACTTC CSARESSGRREQYF
once TRBD2 TRBJ2-7 TRBV2 TGTGCCAGCCTGGGACTAGCGGTCTCCTACGAGCAGTACTTC CASLGLAVSYEQYF
- - TRBJ2-7 TRBV6-5 TGTGCCAGCAGCCCGAGACTGGGCCCCTACGAGCAGTACTTC CASSPRLGPYEQYF
- - TRBJ2-5 TRBV20-1 TGCAGTGCTCTGGCGCAGGACGGGGAGACCCAGTACTTC CSALAQDGETQYF
- - TRBJ2-2 TRBV3-1 TGTGCCAGCAGCCAAACGAACACCGGGGAGCTGTTTTTT CASSQTNTGELFF
once - TRBJ2-7 TRBV5-5 TGTACCAGCAGCTTTTACCCCGAGCCCTACGAGCAGTACTTC CTSSFYPEPYEQYF
- TRBD2 TRBJ2-7 TRBV27 TGTGCCAGCAAGCGGGATGGGGCCTACGAGCAGTACTTC CASKRDGAYEQYF
once - TRBJ2-4 TRBV20-1 TGCAGTGCTAGAGATATTGGGGCCAAAAACATTCAGTACTTC CSARDIGAKNIQYF
- TRBD1 TRBJ1-2 TRBV2 TGTGCCAGCAGGCCCCGTGACAGGGGGCTGGGCTACACCTTC CASRPRDRGLGYTF
once TRBD1 TRBJ1-4 TRBV7-9 TGTGCCAGCAGCCGAACAGGGGATGAAAAACTGTTTTTT CASSRTGDEKLFF
- - TRBJ1-6 TRBV20-1 TGCAGTGCTAGAGCCTCACAGCTACCTAGCTCCTATAATTCACCCCTCCACTTT CSARASQLPSSYNSPLHF
few - TRBJ2-3 TRBV5-1 TGCGCCAGCAGCTTGGGGGACACGAGTGCAACGCAGTATTTT CASSLGDTSATQYF
- - TRBJ2-3 TRBV15 TGTGCCACCAGCAGAGATTGGGGTAGGGGAGAAGATACGCAGTATTTT CATSRDWGRGEDTQYF
- - TRBJ2-4 TRBV20-1 TGCAGTGCTAGGCCCCCCGAGAGGCCCGCGGCCAAAAACATTCAGTACTTC CSARPPERPAAKNIQYF
few TRBD1 TRBJ2-7 TRBV20-1 TGCAGTGCTACACGATTGGGGACAGGGGTCTACGAGCAGTACTTC CSATRLGTGVYEQYF
- - TRBJ2-1 TRBV6-5 TGTGCCAGCACCCAGCGGCTAGGCGGGGATGAGCAGTTCTTC CASTQRLGGDEQFF
- - TRBJ2-3 TRBV10-3 TGTGCCATCAGTGAGTCCCCGGGGGTTGGCACAGATACGCAGTATTTT CAISESPGVGTDTQYF
once TRBD1 TRBJ2-1 TRBV20-1 TGCAGTGCTTCCCGGGCAGGGGGAGTACTCTACAATGAGCAGTTCTTC CSASRAGGVLYNEQFF
- - TRBJ2-3 TRBV20-1 TGCAGTGCTTCTCCCCCACGGACTAGCACAGATACGCAGTATTTT CSASPPRTSTDTQYF
few - TRBJ1-3 TRBV9 TGTGCCAGCAGCGTAGGGGAGTCATCTTCTCGATCTGGAAACACCATATATTTT CASSVGESSSRSGNTIYF
once - TRBJ1-2 TRBV10-3 TGTGCCATCAGTGAGTCGAGAGGGACTGGCTGCACCTTC CAISESRGTGCTF
- TRBD2 TRBJ2-5 TRBV2 TGTGCCAGCTCCCTGCTAGCGGGTACCCAAGAGACCCAGTACTTC CASSLLAGTQETQYF
- - TRBJ1-2 TRBV7-9 TGTGCCAGCAGCCGTCAAAATCGGGGCGGCTACACCTTC CASSRQNRGGYTF
few TRBD1 TRBJ2-3 TRBV6-2/TRBV6-3 TGTGCCAGCAGTTGGGGACAGATCGACGCAGATACGCAGTATTTT CASSWGQIDADTQYF
- - TRBJ2-1 TRBV7-9 TGTGCCAGCAGCCTCGACAGGCCTCGGCTTTACAATGAGCAGTTCTTC CASSLDRPRLYNEQFF